The entry that follows covers one T cell receptor beta chain sequence. Its specificity is not known. Measured with immunoSEQ multiplex PCR; TCRdb has only the in-frame clones, and not every one. The table has around 310,000 clones, 80% seen once; the top ten hold 6.5% to 8.5%. The CDR3 loop spans 11 amino acids. Germline loops: CDR1 SGHRS, CDR2 YFSETQ. Trimming removed 7 bases from V and 8 bases from J, with 12 bases in between. The data stem from a study of cytotoxic CD8 clonotypes in ibrutinib-treated CLL. Regarding the study as a whole: Sampling times differed between sustained-remission and progressing patients.

The source of roughly 1.9 micrograms of genomic DNA for TCR beta libraries was cryopreserved PBMCs. The TCR sequence derives from a human donor with chronic lymphocytic leukemia. The chain links TRBV5-1 to TRBJ1-2; D remains ambiguous. The sample here was PBMCs, taken before ibrutinib treatment. The CDR3 sequence: CASGLDGGYTF. The CDR3 nucleotides read TGCGCCAGCGGCCTAGATGGAGGCTACACCTTC.